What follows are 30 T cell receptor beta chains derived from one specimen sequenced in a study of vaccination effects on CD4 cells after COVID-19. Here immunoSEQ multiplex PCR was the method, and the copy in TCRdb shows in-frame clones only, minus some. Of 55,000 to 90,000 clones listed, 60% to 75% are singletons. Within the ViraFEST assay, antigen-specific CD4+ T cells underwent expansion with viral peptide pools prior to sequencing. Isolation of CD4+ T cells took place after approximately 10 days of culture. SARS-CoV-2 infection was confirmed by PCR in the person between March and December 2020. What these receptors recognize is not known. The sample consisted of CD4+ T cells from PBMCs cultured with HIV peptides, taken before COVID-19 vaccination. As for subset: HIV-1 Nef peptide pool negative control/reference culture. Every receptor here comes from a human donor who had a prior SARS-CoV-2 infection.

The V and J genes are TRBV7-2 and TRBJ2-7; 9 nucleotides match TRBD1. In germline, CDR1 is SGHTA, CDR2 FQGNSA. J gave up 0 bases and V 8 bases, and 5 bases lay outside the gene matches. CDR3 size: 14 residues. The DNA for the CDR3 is TGTGCCAGCGCAGACAGGGGGATCTCCTACGAGCAGTACTTC. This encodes CASADRGISYEQYF.

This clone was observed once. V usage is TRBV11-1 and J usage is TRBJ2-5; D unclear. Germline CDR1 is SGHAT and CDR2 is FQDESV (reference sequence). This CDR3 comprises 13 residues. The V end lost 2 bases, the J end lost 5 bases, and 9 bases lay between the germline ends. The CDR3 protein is CASSLRSGETQYF. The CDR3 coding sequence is TGTGCCAGCAGCTTACGATCGGGCGAGACCCAGTACTTC.

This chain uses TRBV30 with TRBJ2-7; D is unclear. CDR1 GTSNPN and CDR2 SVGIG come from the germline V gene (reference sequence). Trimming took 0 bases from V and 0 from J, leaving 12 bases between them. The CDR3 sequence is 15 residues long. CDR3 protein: CAWSVMGGSSYEQYF. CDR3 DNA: TGTGCCTGGAGTGTAATGGGCGGAAGCTCCTACGAGCAGTACTTC.

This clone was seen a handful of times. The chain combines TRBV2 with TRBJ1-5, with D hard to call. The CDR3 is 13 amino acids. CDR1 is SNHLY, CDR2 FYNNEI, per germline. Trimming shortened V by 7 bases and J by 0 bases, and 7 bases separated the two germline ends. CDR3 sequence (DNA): TGTGCCAGCATGGAGATTAGCAATCAGCCCCAGCATTTT. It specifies CASMEISNQPQHF.

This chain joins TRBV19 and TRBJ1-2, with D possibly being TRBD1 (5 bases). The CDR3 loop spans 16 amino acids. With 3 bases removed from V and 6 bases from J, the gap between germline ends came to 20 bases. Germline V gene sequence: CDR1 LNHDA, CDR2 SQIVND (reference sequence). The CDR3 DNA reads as TGTGCCAGTAGTATGCGGATAGGGGATGTCGTCAATGGCTACACCTTC. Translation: CASSMRIGDVVNGYTF.

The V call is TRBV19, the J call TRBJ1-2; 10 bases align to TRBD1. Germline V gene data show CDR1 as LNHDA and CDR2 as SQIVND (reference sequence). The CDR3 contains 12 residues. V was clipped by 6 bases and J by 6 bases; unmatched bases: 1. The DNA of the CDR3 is TGTGCCAGTAGAGACAGGGGGCATGGCTACACCTTC. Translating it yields CASRDRGHGYTF.

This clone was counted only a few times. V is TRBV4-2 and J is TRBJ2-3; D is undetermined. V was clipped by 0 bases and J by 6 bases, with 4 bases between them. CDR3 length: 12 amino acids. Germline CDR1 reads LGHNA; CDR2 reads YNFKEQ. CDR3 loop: CASSQDLDTQYF. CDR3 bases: TGTGCCAGCAGCCAAGATCTCGATACGCAGTATTTT.

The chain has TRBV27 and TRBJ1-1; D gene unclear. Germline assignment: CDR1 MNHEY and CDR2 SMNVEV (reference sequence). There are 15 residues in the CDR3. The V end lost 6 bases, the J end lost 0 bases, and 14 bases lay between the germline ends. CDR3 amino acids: CASSPKWMLNTEAFF. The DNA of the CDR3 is TGTGCCAGCAGCCCAAAATGGATGTTGAACACTGAAGCTTTCTTT.

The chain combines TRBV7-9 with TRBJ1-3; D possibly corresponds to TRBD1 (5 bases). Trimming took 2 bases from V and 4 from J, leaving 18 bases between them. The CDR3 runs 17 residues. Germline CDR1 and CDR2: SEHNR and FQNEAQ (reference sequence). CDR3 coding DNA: TGTGCCAGCAGCTTATCTATTATAATGGGGACCGGAAACACCATATATTTT. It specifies CASSLSIIMGTGNTIYF.

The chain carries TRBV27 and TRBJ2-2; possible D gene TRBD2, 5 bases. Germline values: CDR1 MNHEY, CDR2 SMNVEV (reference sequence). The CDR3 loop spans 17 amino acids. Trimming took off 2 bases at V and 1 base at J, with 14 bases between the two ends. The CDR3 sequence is CASSLQSGFLNTGELFF. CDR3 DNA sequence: TGTGCCAGCAGTTTACAAAGCGGATTCCTGAACACCGGGGAGCTGTTTTTT.

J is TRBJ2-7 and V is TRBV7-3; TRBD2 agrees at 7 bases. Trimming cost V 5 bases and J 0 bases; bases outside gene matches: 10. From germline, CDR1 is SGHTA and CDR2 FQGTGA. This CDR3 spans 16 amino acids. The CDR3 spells CASSPAPSGNSYEQYF. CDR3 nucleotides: TGTGCCAGCAGCCCCGCCCCCAGCGGGAACTCCTACGAGCAGTACTTC.

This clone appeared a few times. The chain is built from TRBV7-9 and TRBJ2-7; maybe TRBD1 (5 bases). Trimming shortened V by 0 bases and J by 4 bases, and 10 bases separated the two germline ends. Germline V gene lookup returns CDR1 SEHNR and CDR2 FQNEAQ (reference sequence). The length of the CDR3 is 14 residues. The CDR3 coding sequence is TGTGCCAGCAGCTTAGCAGGGGTCAAGTACGAGCAGTACTTC. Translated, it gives CASSLAGVKYEQYF.

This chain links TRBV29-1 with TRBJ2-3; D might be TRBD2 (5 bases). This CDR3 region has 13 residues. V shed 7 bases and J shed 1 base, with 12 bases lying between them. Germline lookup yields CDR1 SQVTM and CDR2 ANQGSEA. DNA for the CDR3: TGCAGCGCCGATGACGGGGGCACAGATACGCAGTATTTT. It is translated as CSADDGGTDTQYF.

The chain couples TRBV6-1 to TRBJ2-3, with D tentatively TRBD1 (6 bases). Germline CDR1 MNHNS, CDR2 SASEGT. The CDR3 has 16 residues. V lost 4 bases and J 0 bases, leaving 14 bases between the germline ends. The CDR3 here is CASSVSLGTSTDTQYF. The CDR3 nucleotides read TGTGCCAGCAGTGTTTCGCTGGGGACAAGCACAGATACGCAGTATTTT.

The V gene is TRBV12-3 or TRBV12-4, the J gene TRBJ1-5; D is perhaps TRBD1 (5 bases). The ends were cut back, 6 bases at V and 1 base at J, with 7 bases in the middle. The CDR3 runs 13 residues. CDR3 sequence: CASRGVSNQPQHF. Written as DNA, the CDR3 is TGTGCCAGCAGGGGGGTAAGCAATCAGCCCCAGCATTTT.

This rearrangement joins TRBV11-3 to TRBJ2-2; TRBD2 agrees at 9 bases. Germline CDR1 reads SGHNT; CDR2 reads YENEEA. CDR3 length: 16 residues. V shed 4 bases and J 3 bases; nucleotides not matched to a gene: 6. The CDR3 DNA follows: TGTGCCAGCAGCTCTGGTAGCGGGAGAGACACCGGGGAGCTGTTTTTT. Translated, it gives CASSSGSGRDTGELFF.

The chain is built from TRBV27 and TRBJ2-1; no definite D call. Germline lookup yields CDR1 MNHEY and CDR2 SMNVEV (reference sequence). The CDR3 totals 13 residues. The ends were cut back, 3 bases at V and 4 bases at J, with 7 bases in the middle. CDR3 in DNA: TGTGCCAGCAGTTTGCAACAATACAATGAGCAGTTCTTC. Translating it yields CASSLQQYNEQFF.

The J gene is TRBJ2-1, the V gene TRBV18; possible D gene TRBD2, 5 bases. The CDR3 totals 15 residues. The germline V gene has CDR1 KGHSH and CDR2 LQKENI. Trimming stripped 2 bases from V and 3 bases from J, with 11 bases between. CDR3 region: CASSPGGPNYNEQFF. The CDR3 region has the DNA TGTGCCAGCTCACCAGGAGGACCGAACTACAATGAGCAGTTCTTC.

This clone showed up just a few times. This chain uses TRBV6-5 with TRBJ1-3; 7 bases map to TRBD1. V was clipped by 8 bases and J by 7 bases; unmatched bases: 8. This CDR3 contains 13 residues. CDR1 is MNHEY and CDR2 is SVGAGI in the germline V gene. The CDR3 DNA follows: TGTGCCAGCCAGGGGGTGAGCGGGAACACCATATATTTT. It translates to CASQGVSGNTIYF.

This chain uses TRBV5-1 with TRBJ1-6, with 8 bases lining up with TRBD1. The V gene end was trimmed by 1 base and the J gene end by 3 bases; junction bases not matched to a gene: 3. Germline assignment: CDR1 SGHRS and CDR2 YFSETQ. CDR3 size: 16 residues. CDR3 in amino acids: CASSLLGTGYNSPLHF. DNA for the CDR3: TGCGCCAGCAGCTTGCTTGGGACAGGCTATAATTCACCCCTCCACTTT.

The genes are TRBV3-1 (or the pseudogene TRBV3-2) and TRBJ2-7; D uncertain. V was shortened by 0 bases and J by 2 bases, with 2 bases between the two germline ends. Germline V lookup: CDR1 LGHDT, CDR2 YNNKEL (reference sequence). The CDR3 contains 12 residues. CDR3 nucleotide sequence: TGTGCCAGCAGCCAAGACACCTACGAGCAGTACTTC. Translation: CASSQDTYEQYF.

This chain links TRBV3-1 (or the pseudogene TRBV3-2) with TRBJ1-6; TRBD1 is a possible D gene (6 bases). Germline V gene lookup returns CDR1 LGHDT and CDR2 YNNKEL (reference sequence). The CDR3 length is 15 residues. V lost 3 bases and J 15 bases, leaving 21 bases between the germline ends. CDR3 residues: CASSHNRQAPILLHF. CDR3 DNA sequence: TGTGCCAGCAGCCACAACAGACAGGCCCCTATTCTCCTCCACTTT.

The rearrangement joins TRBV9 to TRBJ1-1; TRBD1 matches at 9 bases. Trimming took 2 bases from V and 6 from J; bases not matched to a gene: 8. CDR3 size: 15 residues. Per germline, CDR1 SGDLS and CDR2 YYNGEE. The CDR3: CASSVVPGQGAEAFF. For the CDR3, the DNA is TGTGCCAGCAGCGTGGTCCCGGGACAGGGAGCTGAAGCTTTCTTT. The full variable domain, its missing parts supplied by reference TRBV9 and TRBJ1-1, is DSGVTQTPKHLITATGQRVTLRCSPRSGDLSVYWYQQSLDQGLQFLIQYYNGEERAKGNILERFSAQQFPDLHSELNLSSLELGDSALYFCASSVVPGQGAEAFFGQGTRLTVV.

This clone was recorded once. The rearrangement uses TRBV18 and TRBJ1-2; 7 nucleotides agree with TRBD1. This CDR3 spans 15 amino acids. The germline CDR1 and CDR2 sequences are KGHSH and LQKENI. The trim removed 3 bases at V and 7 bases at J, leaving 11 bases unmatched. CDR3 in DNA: TGTGCCAGCTCACCGCTGACAGGGTCAGGCGGTGGCTACACCTTC. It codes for CASSPLTGSGGGYTF.

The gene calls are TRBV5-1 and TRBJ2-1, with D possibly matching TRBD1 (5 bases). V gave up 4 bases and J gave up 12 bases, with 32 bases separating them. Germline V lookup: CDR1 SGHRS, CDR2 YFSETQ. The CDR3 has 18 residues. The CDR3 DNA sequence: TGCGCCAGCAGCCCCCGGGCTGGACAAGGAAGCACTGGATTAGGGCAGTTCTTC. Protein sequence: CASSPRAGQGSTGLGQFF.

CDR3 protein: CASSPGTSRSGQYF. CDR3 in DNA: TGTGCCAGCAGCCCCGGGACTAGCAGAAGCGGGCAGTACTTC. This sequence joins TRBV28 and TRBJ2-7; 9 bases line up with TRBD2. From germline, CDR1 is MDHEN and CDR2 SYDVKM. V lost 6 bases and J lost 9; bases outside the gene matches: 12. This CDR3 has 14 residues.

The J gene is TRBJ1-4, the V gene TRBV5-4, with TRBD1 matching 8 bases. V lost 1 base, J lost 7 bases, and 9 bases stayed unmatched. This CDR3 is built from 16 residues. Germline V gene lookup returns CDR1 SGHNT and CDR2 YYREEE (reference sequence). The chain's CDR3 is CASSLHSGTGGEKLFF. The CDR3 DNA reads TGTGCCAGCAGCTTGCACTCCGGGACAGGTGGTGAAAAACTGTTTTTT.

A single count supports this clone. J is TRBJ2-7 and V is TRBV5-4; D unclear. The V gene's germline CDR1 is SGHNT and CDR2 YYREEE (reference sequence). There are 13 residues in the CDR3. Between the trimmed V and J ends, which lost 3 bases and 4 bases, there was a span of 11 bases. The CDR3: CASSWDLSYEQYF. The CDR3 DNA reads TGTGCCAGCAGCTGGGATCTCAGTTACGAGCAGTACTTC.

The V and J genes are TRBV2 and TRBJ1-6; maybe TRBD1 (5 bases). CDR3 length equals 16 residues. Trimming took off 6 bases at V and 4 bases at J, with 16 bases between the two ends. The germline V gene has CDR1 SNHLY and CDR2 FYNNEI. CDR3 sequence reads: CASRPVRDLYNSPLHF. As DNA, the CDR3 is TGTGCCAGCAGACCCGTGAGGGACTTATATAATTCACCCCTCCACTTT.

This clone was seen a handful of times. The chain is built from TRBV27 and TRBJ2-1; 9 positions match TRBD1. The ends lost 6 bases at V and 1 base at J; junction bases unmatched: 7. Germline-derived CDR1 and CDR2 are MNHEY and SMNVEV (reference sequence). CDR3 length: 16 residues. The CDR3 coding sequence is TGTGCCAGCAGAACCACAGGGGGCCGATCCTACAATGAGCAGTTCTTC. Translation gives CASRTTGGRSYNEQFF.